A selection of T cell receptor beta chains follows, all from one sample in a study of blood T cell repertoires in COVID-19. The protocol was immunoSEQ multiplex PCR, while the TCRdb copy is restricted to in-frame clones and leaves out a portion. The data hold under 150,000 clones, with under 85% observed a single time. Source material: peripheral blood. These receptors originate from a woman older than 75 in a cohort sampled during active or convalescent COVID-19. Each CDR3 is given with its conserved first and last residue. The D gene is left open where the match is weak. Some rows have no size entry. The others give once, few or many, or a class for an expanded clone.

>15|TRBD1|TRBV5-8|TRBJ2-2|-
TGTGCCAGCAGCGCGGGACAGGGGGTGTCCGGGGAGCTGTTTTTT
CASSAGQGVSGELFF
>15|-|TRBV28|TRBJ1-5|-
TGTGCCAGCAGTCCGAACTTCGGCGGGAGTCAGCCCCAGCATTTT
CASSPNFGGSQPQHF
>14|TRBD1|TRBV7-8|TRBJ2-7|-
TGTGCCAGCAGCTTACGGGACAGGGAATACGAGCAGTACTTC
CASSLRDREYEQYF
>14|-|TRBV7-9|TRBJ1-1|-
TGTGCCAGCAGCTCCCATATCAGAAACACTGAAGCTTTCTTT
CASSSHIRNTEAFF
>18|TRBD1|TRBV7-7|TRBJ2-6|-
TGTGCTAGCAGCCCCATCCCGGGACAGGGTCCCGGGGCCAACGTCCTGACTTTC
CASSPIPGQGPGANVLTF
>14|-|TRBV5-4|TRBJ2-7|-
TGTGCCAGCAGCCGGGAGTATAAAGCGAACGAGCAGTACTTC
CASSREYKANEQYF
>14|-|TRBV19|TRBJ2-2|-
TGTGCCAGTAGGAACGGGGGGAACACCGGGGAGCTGTTTTTT
CASRNGGNTGELFF
>12|-|TRBV5-1|TRBJ1-2|-
TGCGCCAGCAGCTTCGAGATGCGGGGCTACACCTTC
CASSFEMRGYTF
>16|-|TRBV18|TRBJ1-3|once
TGTGCCAGCTCACCGGACAGCAGAACTACTGGAAACACCATATATTTT
CASSPDSRTTGNTIYF
>15|-|TRBV9|TRBJ1-1|-
TGTGCCAGCAAAGAAGGTCAGGGGACGAACGGTGAAGCTTTCTTT
CASKEGQGTNGEAFF
>16|TRBD2|TRBV4-2|TRBJ2-5|-
TGTGCCAGCAGCCAAGCTGGCGGGGGGGCTGAAGAGACCCAGTACTTC
CASSQAGGGAEETQYF
>14|TRBD2|TRBV7-3|TRBJ2-3|-
TGTGCCAGCAGCTTGAGCGGGGGCACAGATACGCAGTATTTT
CASSLSGGTDTQYF